This T cell receptor beta chain is drawn from a study of vaccination and CD4 T cells after COVID-19. Study-wide context: From HCoV-229E, HCoV-OC43, HCoV-NL63 and SARS-CoV-2, overlapping spike peptides were used to stimulate the cells. Researchers treated control cultures with a CEFX pool, an HIV-1 Nef pool, or no peptide.

Study results and limitations: Analysis covered relatively few convalescent patients and lacked any early post-infection timepoints. Convalescent patients saw a median approximately 90% of their reactive clones show up only after vaccination.

The Oncomine TCR Beta short-read assay was applied to DNA of cultured CD4+ T cells. Genomic DNA from cultured CD4+ T cells was extracted. TCRdb fed the PCR reads into MiXCR, producing one record per CDR3 protein. The table records roughly 10,000 distinct CDR3 sequences, 28% of them present only once. Treatment reported: roughly ten-day PBMC culture with coronavirus spike peptide pools or control peptides (ViraFEST assay). It was before the COVID-19 pandemic (2011-2018) that the unexposed donor's CD4+ T cells were collected. This clonotype was seen only a few times. Its antigen is unknown. V dropped 5 bases and J dropped 2 bases, with 18 bases sitting between them. CDR3 length: 16 amino acids. The germline V gene encodes CDR1 SGHTA and CDR2 FQGNSA.

The sample taken for sequencing was CD4+ T cells from blood, cultured in vitro. This clonotype was obtained from a human donor in good health. V usage is TRBV7-2 and J usage is TRBJ1-2; tentatively, D is TRBD1 (6 bases). CDR3 region: CASSPNAGEGNYGYTF. CDR3 nucleotide sequence: TGTGCCAGCAGCCCGAACGCAGGGGAGGGGAACTATGGCTACACCTTC.